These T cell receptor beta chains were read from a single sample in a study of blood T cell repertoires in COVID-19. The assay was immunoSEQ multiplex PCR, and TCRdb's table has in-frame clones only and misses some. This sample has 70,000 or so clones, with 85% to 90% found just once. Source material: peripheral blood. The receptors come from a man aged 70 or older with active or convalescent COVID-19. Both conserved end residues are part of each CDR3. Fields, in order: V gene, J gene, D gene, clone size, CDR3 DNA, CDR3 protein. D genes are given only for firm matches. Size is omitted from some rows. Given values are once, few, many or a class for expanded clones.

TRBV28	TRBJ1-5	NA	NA	TGTGCCAGCAGGCCCCTTACGGGACACTTCAATCAGCCCCAGCATTTT	CASRPLTGHFNQPQHF
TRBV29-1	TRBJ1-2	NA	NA	TGCAGCGCCATGGACATGCGAGGCTACACCTTC	CSAMDMRGYTF
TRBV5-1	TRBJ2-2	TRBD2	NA	TGCGCCAGCAGCTTGCTAGCGGGAGGGCCCGACACCGGGGAGCTGTTTTTT	CASSLLAGGPDTGELFF
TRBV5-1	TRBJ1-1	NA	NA	TGCGCCAGCAGCTTGCAACCCCCAGGCACTGAAGCTTTCTTT	CASSLQPPGTEAFF
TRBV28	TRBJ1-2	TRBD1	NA	TGTGCCAGCAATCTCGCAGGGGACAGGGATGGCTACACCTTC	CASNLAGDRDGYTF
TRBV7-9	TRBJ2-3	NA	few	TGTGCCAGCAGCCGTAGCACAGATACGCAGTATTTT	CASSRSTDTQYF
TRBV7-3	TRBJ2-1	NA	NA	TGTGCCAGCAGCCCGTCGAGTCCCGACTACAATGAGCAGTTCTTC	CASSPSSPDYNEQFF
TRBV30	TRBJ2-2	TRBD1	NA	TGTGCCTGGAAGTTGACAGGGGCGAACACCGGGGAGCTGTTTTTT	CAWKLTGANTGELFF
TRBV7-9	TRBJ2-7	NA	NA	TGTGCCAGCAGCTTAGAGGTAGCTTTGCAGTACTTC	CASSLEVALQYF
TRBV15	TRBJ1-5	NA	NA	TGTGCCACCAGCAGAGACGATCAGCCCCAGCATTTT	CATSRDDQPQHF
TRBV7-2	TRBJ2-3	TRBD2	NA	TGTGCCAGCAGCTTAAGCGGGAGGGACACAGATACGCAGTATTTT	CASSLSGRDTDTQYF
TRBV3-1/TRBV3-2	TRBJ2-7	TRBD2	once	TGTGCGGTTAGCTCGCTAGCGGGAGGTGGCGAGCAGTACTTC	CAVSSLAGGGEQYF
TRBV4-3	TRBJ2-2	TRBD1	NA	TGCGCCAGCAGCCAGGCACACAGGGGTAGCGGGGAGCTGTTTTTT	CASSQAHRGSGELFF
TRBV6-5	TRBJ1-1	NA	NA	TGTGCCAGCCAGGGTCAGGGTTGGACTGAAGCTTTCTTT	CASQGQGWTEAFF
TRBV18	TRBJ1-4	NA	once	TGTGCCAGCTCACCGTCGAGGGGGTATGAAAAACTGTTTTTT	CASSPSRGYEKLFF
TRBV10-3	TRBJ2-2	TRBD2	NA	TGTGCCTCTGACACGGGACTAGCGGGAGTTAAGAGTGGATTGCGGGAGCTGTTTTTT	CASDTGLAGVKSGLRELFF
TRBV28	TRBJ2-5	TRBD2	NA	TGTGCCAGCAGTTTAATATTCTCTCGGCTAGCGGGAGGCCACTTACAAGAGACCCAGTACTTC	CASSLIFSRLAGGHLQETQYF
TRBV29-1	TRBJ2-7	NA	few	TGCAGCGTTGAGGGGCAGGGTTTAGGCGAGCAGTACTTC	CSVEGQGLGEQYF
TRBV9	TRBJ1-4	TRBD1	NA	TGTGCCAGCAGCGCAGGGGGACAGGGGGTATTTGTGAGGGAAAAACTGTTTTTT	CASSAGGQGVFVREKLFF
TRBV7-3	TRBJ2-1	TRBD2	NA	TGTGCCAGCAGCCCTATAGCGGGAGGCTCCTACAATGAGCAGTTCTTC	CASSPIAGGSYNEQFF
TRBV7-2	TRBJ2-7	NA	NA	TGTGCCAGCAGCTTATGGCAGGGTGGTACCTACGAGCAGTACTTC	CASSLWQGGTYEQYF
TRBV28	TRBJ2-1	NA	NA	TGTGCCAGCAGTTTTGGGGACGGAGGGTATCTGAAGCAGTTCTTC	CASSFGDGGYLKQFF
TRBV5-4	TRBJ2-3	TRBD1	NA	TGTGCCAGCAGCCGAGCCGGGACAGGGAATACCGATACGCAGTATTTT	CASSRAGTGNTDTQYF
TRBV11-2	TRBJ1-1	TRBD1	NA	TGTGCCAGCAGCCGCCTGACAGGGCAGGCTGAAGCTTTCTTT	CASSRLTGQAEAFF
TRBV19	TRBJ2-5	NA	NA	TGTGCCAGTAGCCCTGGAGGCCCAAGAGAGACCCAGTACTTC	CASSPGGPRETQYF
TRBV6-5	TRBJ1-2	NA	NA	TGTGCCAGCAGTTACTCCCCAGGGGTTTCCTATGGCTACACCTTC	CASSYSPGVSYGYTF
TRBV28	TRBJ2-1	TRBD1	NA	TGTGCCAGCGGAGGGACAGGGAGGATTGAGCAGTTCTTC	CASGGTGRIEQFF
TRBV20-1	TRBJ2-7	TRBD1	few	TGCAGTGCCAGTCCCTCCCGGACAGGCCTTAACGAGCAGTACTTC	CSASPSRTGLNEQYF
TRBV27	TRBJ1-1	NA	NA	TGTGCCAGCAGTGCCTGGGGAGCTGAAGCTTTCTTT	CASSAWGAEAFF
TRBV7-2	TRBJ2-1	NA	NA	TGTGCCAGCAGCGCCCCCGACAGTTACAATGAGCAGTTCTTC	CASSAPDSYNEQFF
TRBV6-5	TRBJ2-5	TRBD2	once	TGTGCCAGCAGTTACTCCGATGGGGGGGTGGAGACCCAGTACTTC	CASSYSDGGVETQYF
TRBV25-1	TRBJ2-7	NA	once	TGTGCCAGCAGCGAACACGCCACATTCTTGGACACATCCGAGCAGTACTTC	CASSEHATFLDTSEQYF
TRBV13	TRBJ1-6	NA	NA	TGTGCCAGCAGCTCCCTTCATAATTCACCCCTCCACTTT	CASSSLHNSPLHF
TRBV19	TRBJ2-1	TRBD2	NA	TGTGCCACAACGCGGACTAGCGGGAGGGTAAACAATGAGCAGTTCTTC	CATTRTSGRVNNEQFF
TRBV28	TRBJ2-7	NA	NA	TGTGCCAGCAGTTACGAAACCGCCCCGCAAGGAGTTAGCGCCTACGAGCAGTACTTC	CASSYETAPQGVSAYEQYF
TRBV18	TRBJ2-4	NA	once	TGTGCCAGCTCACCGATGCCCCCCGGACAGTCCCTAGCCAAAAACATTCAGTACTTC	CASSPMPPGQSLAKNIQYF
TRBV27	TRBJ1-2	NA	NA	TGTGCCAGCAGTCCCCGTCTCCGGACAGCAAACTATGGCTACACCTTC	CASSPRLRTANYGYTF
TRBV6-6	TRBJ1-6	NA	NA	TGTGCCAGCAGTTTCGGGGTAGATTCACCCCTCCACTTT	CASSFGVDSPLHF
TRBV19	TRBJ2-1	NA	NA	TGTGCCAGTAGCGGGCAGGGGGGCGATGAGCAGTTCTTC	CASSGQGGDEQFF
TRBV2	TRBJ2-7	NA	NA	TGTGCCAGCAGATTTGGTAGCGGCTCCTACGAGCAGTACTTC	CASRFGSGSYEQYF
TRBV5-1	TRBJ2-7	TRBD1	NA	TGCGCCAGCAGCTTGATCACAGGGGATGTGTACGAGCAGTACTTC	CASSLITGDVYEQYF
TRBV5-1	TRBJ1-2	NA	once	TGCGCCAGCAGCTTCGAAGCCCAGGGATTAGGGGGCTACACCTTC	CASSFEAQGLGGYTF
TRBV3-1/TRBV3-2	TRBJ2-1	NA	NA	TGTGCCAGCAGCCCCGCCGGGCAGGGTGAGCAGTTCTTC	CASSPAGQGEQFF
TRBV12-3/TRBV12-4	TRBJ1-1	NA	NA	TGTGCCAGCCTGACAGGCCCGAACACTGAAGCTTTCTTT	CASLTGPNTEAFF
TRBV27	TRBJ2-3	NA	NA	TGTGCCAGCGGAGGGAGCCCTCGAACAGATACGCAGTATTTT	CASGGSPRTDTQYF
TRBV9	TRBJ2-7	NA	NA	TGTGCCAGCAGCGTATTGGAGGGGGCCGGTGGCGAGCAGTACTTC	CASSVLEGAGGEQYF
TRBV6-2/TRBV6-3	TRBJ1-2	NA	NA	TGTGCCAGCAGTTTGCGGGGGCTCTATGGCTACACCTTC	CASSLRGLYGYTF
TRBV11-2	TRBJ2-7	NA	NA	TGTGCCAGCAGCCTCCGTCGAGTCTACGAGCAGTACTTC	CASSLRRVYEQYF
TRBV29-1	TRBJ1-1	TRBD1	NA	TGCAGCGTTGCGGGACAGATGAACACTGAAGCTTTCTTT	CSVAGQMNTEAFF
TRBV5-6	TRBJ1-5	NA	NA	TGTGCCAGCAGCTATCCCGGGCAGCCCCAGCATTTT	CASSYPGQPQHF
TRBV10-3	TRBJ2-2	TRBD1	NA	TGTGCCATCAGTGAGTCATTCGTGACAGGGGCCGACACCGGGGAGCTGTTTTTT	CAISESFVTGADTGELFF
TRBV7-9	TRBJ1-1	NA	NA	TGTGCCAGCACCCTGGGGGGTATGGGAGGCACTGAAGCTTTCTTT	CASTLGGMGGTEAFF